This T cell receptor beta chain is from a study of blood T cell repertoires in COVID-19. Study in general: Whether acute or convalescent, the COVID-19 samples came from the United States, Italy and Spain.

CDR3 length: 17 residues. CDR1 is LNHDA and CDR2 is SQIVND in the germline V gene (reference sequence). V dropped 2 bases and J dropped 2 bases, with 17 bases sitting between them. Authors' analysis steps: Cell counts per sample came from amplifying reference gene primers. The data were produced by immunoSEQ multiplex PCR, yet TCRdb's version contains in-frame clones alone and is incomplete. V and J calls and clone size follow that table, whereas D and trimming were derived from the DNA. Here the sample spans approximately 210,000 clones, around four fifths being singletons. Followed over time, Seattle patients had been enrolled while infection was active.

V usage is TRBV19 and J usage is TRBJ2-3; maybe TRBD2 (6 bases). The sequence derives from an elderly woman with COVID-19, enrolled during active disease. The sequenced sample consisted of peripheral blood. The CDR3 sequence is CASSIIGTGGSTDTQYF. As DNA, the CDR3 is TGTGCCAGTAGTATAATTGGGACTGGGGGTTCCACAGATACGCAGTATTTT.